These 4 T cell receptor beta chains were all obtained from the same sample, sequenced in a study of PD-1 blockade in classical Hodgkin lymphoma. The protocol was immunoSEQ multiplex PCR, while the TCRdb copy is restricted to in-frame clones and leaves out a portion. The top ten clones hold approximately 2.6% of a sample with about 6,800 clones, just under 80% of them seen once. There was relapse after autologous stem cell transplantation in every patient, and there was variation in brentuximab vedotin exposure. CD4+ T cells were purified from thawed PBMCs by magnetic negative selection. The sequencing here drew on CD4+ T cells from blood, taken at baseline. The receptors originated from a human donor with classical Hodgkin lymphoma.

The chain has TRBV27 and TRBJ1-1; D is uncertain. The CDR3 spans 12 residues. Germline CDR1 MNHEY, CDR2 SMNVEV (reference sequence). Trimming removed 5 bases at V and 7 bases at J, with 11 bases between. For the CDR3, the DNA is TGTGCCAGCAGTACGACGGGATTTGAAGCTTTCTTT. Its protein is CASSTTGFEAFF.

The chain combines TRBV2 with TRBJ2-7; no definite D call. This CDR3 spans 16 amino acids. V lost 0 bases and J 3 bases, leaving 15 bases between the germline ends. Germline CDR1 and CDR2: SNHLY and FYNNEI. The CDR3 DNA sequence: TGTGCCAGCAGTGAAGCTCCGCCAGCTGGCGGCTACGAGCAGTACTTC. Its translation is CASSEAPPAGGYEQYF.

CDR3 loop: CASSSTGGWNYGYTF. The CDR3 DNA sequence: TGCGCCAGCAGCTCCACAGGGGGCTGGAACTATGGCTACACCTTC. The V and J genes are TRBV5-1 and TRBJ1-2, with TRBD1 matching 9 bases. The germline gives CDR1 SGHRS, CDR2 YFSETQ. V lost 3 bases to trimming and J lost 2 bases; unmatched junction nucleotides: 5. This CDR3 spans 15 amino acids. Combining the CDR3 with reference TRBV5-1 and TRBJ1-2 gives the whole variable domain KAGVTQTPRYLIKTRGQQVTLSCSPISGHRSVSWYQQTPGQGLQFLFEYFSETQRNKGNFPGRFSGRQFSNSRSEMNVSTLELGDSALYLCASSSTGGWNYGYTFGSGTRLTVV.

The CDR3 region has the DNA TGCAGTGCTGGATGGGGTGAGCAGTTCTTC. Translating gives CSAGWGEQFF. The chain uses TRBV20-1 and TRBJ2-1; D is ambiguous. V dropped 5 bases and J dropped 9 bases, with 8 bases sitting between them. CDR3 length equals 10 residues. Germline V gene sequence: CDR1 DFQATT, CDR2 SNEGSKA (reference sequence).